One sample yielded the 25 T cell receptor beta chains listed below, sequenced in a study of CXCR3-negative and CXCR3-positive naive CD8 T cells. Their antigens are not known. Study-level results: CXCR3-expressing naive cells carried TRB CDR3s more hydrophobic than those of CXCR3-negative naive cells.

Preparation of TRB cDNA libraries relied on 5' RACE carrying UMI labels. TCRdb reprocessed the 5' RACE reads and stores each CDR3 protein as one record, lacking DNA. This sample lists 90,000 to 100,000 distinct CDR3 sequences; its ten largest clones have roughly 0.99%. The sample taken for sequencing was naive CXCR3+ CD8+ T cells from blood. As for subset: CD45RO-CCR7+CD27+CD95- naive CD8+ T cells expressing CXCR3 (TNR3+). The receptor set was obtained from a human donor in good health. Some clones in this sample may be carry-over from other donors' samples.

The chain has TRBV7-8 and TRBJ2-3; TCRdb's D call, TRBD1, is unchecked because there is no DNA. CDR1 is SGHVS, CDR2 FQNEAQ, per germline. The CDR3 has 16 residues. The CDR3 reads CASSFSLGGRTDTQYF.

The chain recombines TRBV7-2 with TRBJ1-4; with no DNA, the TCRdb D assignment of TRBD1 cannot be verified. Germline-derived CDR1 and CDR2 are SGHTA and FQGNSA. The CDR3 has 14 residues. CDR3 in amino acids: CASSLTGGVEKLFF.

The V gene is TRBV7-9, the J gene TRBJ2-5. There are 13 residues in the CDR3. Germline V CDR1 and CDR2: SEHNR, FQNEAQ (reference sequence). This chain's CDR3 is CASSSSIQETQYF.

The chain carries TRBV20-1 and TRBJ1-3; TCRdb's D call of TRBD1 is untestable without DNA. The CDR3 extends over 16 amino acids. Germline assignment: CDR1 DFQATT and CDR2 SNEGSKA (reference sequence). The CDR3 sequence is CSARLRRTGSGNTIYF.

CDR3 amino acids: CSARAYGWQWETQYF. This chain links TRBV20-1 with TRBJ2-5. Germline V gene data show CDR1 as DFQATT and CDR2 as SNEGSKA (reference sequence). The CDR3 is 15 residues long.

The rearrangement links TRBV6-4 to TRBJ2-1; as DNA is missing, the TRBD2 call by TCRdb cannot be tested. Germline lookup yields CDR1 MRHNA and CDR2 SNTAGT. The CDR3 is 14 amino acids. CDR3 sequence: CASSEAGGLNEQFF.

This chain joins TRBV6-6 and TRBJ2-1; TCRdb names TRBD1, which stays unverified in the absence of DNA. Germline CDR1 and CDR2: MNHNY and SVGAGI (reference sequence). The CDR3 is made up of 11 amino acids. CDR3 loop: CASSAPGQADF.

The chain joins TRBV12-3 or TRBV12-4 to TRBJ1-5; the D call from TCRdb, TRBD1, cannot be confirmed without DNA. CDR3 size: 13 residues. CDR3 sequence reads: CASTPGVGQPQHF.

The chain links TRBV12-3 or TRBV12-4 to TRBJ2-7; checking the TCRdb D call of TRBD1 is not possible without DNA. The CDR3 totals 13 residues. The chain's CDR3 is CASSAGPTYEQYF.

This chain links TRBV23-1 with TRBJ2-1; checking the TCRdb D call of TRBD1 is not possible without DNA. Being an ORF, TRBV23-1 has a function that is uncertain. The CDR3 length is 15 residues. CDR3 residues: CASTDRGRHPDEQFF.

The rearrangement links TRBV5-6 to TRBJ2-5; the D gene TCRdb calls, TRBD1, cannot be checked with no DNA. Germline V gives CDR1 SGHDT, CDR2 YYEEEE. The CDR3 spans 14 residues. CDR3: CASSWGDSQETQYF.

V and J are TRBV7-9 and TRBJ1-4; TCRdb's D call, TRBD1, is unchecked because there is no DNA. Germline CDR1 reads SEHNR; CDR2 reads FQNEAQ (reference sequence). This CDR3 comprises 15 residues. The CDR3 loop reads CASSPGIGANEKLFF.

The rearrangement links TRBV24-1 to TRBJ1-6. This CDR3 spans 12 amino acids. The germline V gene encodes CDR1 KGHDR and CDR2 SFDVKD. This CDR3 reads CATSDLDTTLHF.

This chain links TRBV4-3 with TRBJ2-2. CDR3 size: 14 residues. The germline gives CDR1 LGHNA, CDR2 YSLEER. The CDR3 protein is CASSQGAGTGELFF.

V gene TRBV29-1 combines with J gene TRBJ2-7; TCRdb proposes TRBD1, but this gene call is untestable without DNA. Germline V gene data show CDR1 as SQVTM and CDR2 as ANQGSEA. The CDR3 length is 14 residues. Here the CDR3 reads CSVEVYGTAYEQYF.

The chain has TRBV7-9 and TRBJ1-1; absent DNA, TCRdb's TRBD1 call cannot be checked. CDR1 SEHNR and CDR2 FQNEAQ come from the germline V gene (reference sequence). The CDR3 runs 15 residues. The CDR3: CASSSTTEIGAEAFF.

This sequence joins TRBV29-1 and TRBJ2-3; TCRdb returns TRBD2, unconfirmable since there is no DNA. The CDR3 length is 13 residues. CDR1 SQVTM and CDR2 ANQGSEA come from the germline V gene. The CDR3 spells CSVELGLLDTQYF.

This chain uses TRBV29-1 with TRBJ2-5; checking the TCRdb D call of TRBD1 is not possible without DNA. The CDR3 runs to 14 residues. The V gene's germline CDR1 is SQVTM and CDR2 ANQGSEA. The CDR3 spells CSVDPARGQETQYF.

The rearrangement joins TRBV28 to TRBJ2-2; TCRdb names TRBD1, which stays unverified in the absence of DNA. Germline-derived CDR1 and CDR2 are MDHEN and SYDVKM. CDR3 size: 14 residues. The CDR3 loop reads CASSLGQGGGELFF.

V usage is TRBV6-2 or TRBV6-3 and J usage is TRBJ2-1. This CDR3 has 11 amino acids. Germline V gene sequence: CDR1 MNHEY, CDR2 SVGEGT. The CDR3 sequence: CASSYPTEQFF.

The rearrangement links TRBV7-6 to TRBJ2-1; TCRdb designates TRBD1, a call that cannot be tested without DNA. The CDR3 contains 13 residues. Germline V gene data show CDR1 as SGHVS and CDR2 as FNYEAQ. CDR3 protein: CASSQTGSGEQFF.

The chain has TRBV15 and TRBJ1-1; there is no DNA to check the TCRdb D call of TRBD1. This CDR3 spans 15 amino acids. Germline V gene sequence: CDR1 LNHNV, CDR2 YYDKDF (reference sequence). The CDR3 loop reads CATSRDRGPGTEAFF. Together with reference TRBV15 and TRBJ1-1, the CDR3 gives the full variable domain: DAMVIQNPRYQVTQFGKPVTLSCSQTLNHNVMYWYQQKSSQAPKLLFHYYDKDFNNEADTPDNFQSRRPNTSFCFLDIRSPGLGDTAMYLCATSRDRGPGTEAFFGQGTRLTVV.

The rearrangement joins TRBV27 to TRBJ1-6. The CDR3 extends over 14 amino acids. From germline, CDR1 is MNHEY and CDR2 SMNVEV (reference sequence). The CDR3 reads CASSLGSGNSPLHF.

This chain connects TRBV20-1 to TRBJ2-1; TCRdb outputs TRBD1, but without DNA this stays unchecked. CDR3 length equals 15 residues. Germline V lookup: CDR1 DFQATT, CDR2 SNEGSKA (reference sequence). The CDR3: CSARDVRQGINEQFF.

The V call is TRBV3-1, the J call TRBJ2-1; TCRdb's D gene call, TRBD2, goes unchecked for lack of DNA. The germline V gene encodes CDR1 LGHDT and CDR2 YNNKEL (reference sequence). This CDR3 region has 19 residues. The CDR3: CASSQDVGTSGGNNNEQFF.